Each of the 12 T cell receptor beta chains below was sequenced from the same sample in a study of CD8 T cells in Susac syndrome. Roughly 0.45 to 1 ug RNA was reverse transcribed with random hexamers. Using its own MiXCR run on the immunoSEQ multiplex PCR reads, TCRdb lists one record per CDR3 protein. The repertoire holds about 140,000 distinct CDR3 sequences, 95% seen once, with about 0.15% in the top ten. Sequences were obtained from CD4+ T cells from PBMCs. These receptors originate from a human donor with Susac syndrome.

The chain employs TRBV12-3 or TRBV12-4 and TRBJ1-2, with a possible D match to TRBD1 (5 bases). Trimming shortened V by 6 bases and J by 7 bases, and 12 bases separated the two germline ends. There are 12 residues in the CDR3. This chain's CDR3 is CASSPGGTGYTF. CDR3 DNA sequence: TGTGCCAGCAGCCCGGGGGGAACTGGCTACACCTTC.

The chain links TRBV7-9 to TRBJ2-3; the match to TRBD2 covers 7 bases. CDR1 and CDR2 (germline): SEHNR, FQNEAQ (reference sequence). CDR3 length: 15 residues. V lost 6 bases and J lost 0; bases outside the gene matches: 6. The CDR3 protein is CASRPWRGSTDTQYF. CDR3 nucleotides: TGTGCCAGCAGACCGTGGCGGGGGAGCACAGATACGCAGTATTTT.

A single count supports this clonotype. This chain links TRBV6-4 with TRBJ2-1; D call uncertain. Looked up from germline, CDR1 is MRHNA and CDR2 is SNTAGT. Between the trimmed V and J ends, which lost 6 bases and 4 bases, there was a span of 10 bases. CDR3 size: 13 residues. The CDR3 region has the DNA TGTGCCAGCAGCCCCGAAGCATACAATGAGCAGTTCTTC. This sequence encodes CASSPEAYNEQFF.

The V gene is TRBV7-3, the J gene TRBJ2-3; D is perhaps TRBD1 or TRBD2 (5 bases each). Trimming left V 9 bases short and J 3 bases short, with 19 bases between. The CDR3 totals 15 residues. Germline-derived CDR1 and CDR2 are SGHTA and FQGTGA. This CDR3 reads CASSLRDVKTDTQYF. CDR3 bases: TGTGCCAGTTCCCTTAGGGACGTCAAGACAGATACGCAGTATTTT. Full variable domain (missing parts from reference TRBV7-3 and TRBJ2-3): GAGVSQTPSNKVTEKGKYVELRCDPISGHTALYWYRQSLGQGPEFLIYFQGTGAADDSGLPNDRFFAVRPEGSVSTLKIQRTERGDSAVYLCASSLRDVKTDTQYFGPGTRLTVL.

The chain combines TRBV20-1 with TRBJ2-3, with D hard to call. Deletions cut 4 bases from V and 4 bases from J, with 15 bases between. Germline values: CDR1 DFQATT, CDR2 SNEGSKA (reference sequence). The CDR3 is 14 residues long. The CDR3 nucleotides read TGCAGTGCTATTTCTAGGGAAACGCCAGATACGCAGTATTTT. It encodes CSAISRETPDTQYF.

This chain uses TRBV30 with TRBJ1-4, with D hard to call. This CDR3 is built from 17 residues. V was shortened by 3 bases and J by 8 bases, with 25 bases between the two germline ends. CDR1 and CDR2 (germline): GTSNPN, SVGIG (reference sequence). CDR3 sequence reads: CAWSVRGPGPPVEKLFF. Written as DNA, the CDR3 is TGTGCCTGGAGCGTACGGGGTCCGGGCCCGCCCGTGGAAAAACTGTTTTTT.

V and J are TRBV30 and TRBJ2-3; the D is unclear. The CDR3 consists of 15 residues. Germline CDR1 reads GTSNPN; CDR2 reads SVGIG (reference sequence). V lost 0 bases and J lost 0, with 10 bases in between. This CDR3 reads CAWSVLRGSTDTQYF. CDR3 sequence (DNA): TGTGCCTGGAGTGTTCTCCGCGGAAGCACAGATACGCAGTATTTT.

This sequence joins TRBV20-1 and TRBJ2-1; 8 bases are a match to TRBD2. After removal of 8 bases from V and 12 bases from J, the junction contained 15 bases not matched to a gene. Germline V CDR1 and CDR2: DFQATT, SNEGSKA (reference sequence). This CDR3 has 13 amino acids. CDR3 coding DNA: TGCAGTACCAGGGGACTAGGTATCACTAGGCAGTTCTTC. Protein product: CSTRGLGITRQFF.

V usage is TRBV20-1 and J usage is TRBJ2-7, with TRBD1 identical over 7 bases. Looked up from germline, CDR1 is DFQATT and CDR2 is SNEGSKA (reference sequence). The CDR3 totals 12 residues. Here the CDR3 reads CAWGRQGSEQYF. The CDR3 nucleotides read TGCGCCTGGGGCAGACAGGGTTCCGAGCAGTACTTC.

This sequence joins TRBV5-1 and TRBJ1-1, with TRBD1 as a possible D gene (6 bases). Germline assignment: CDR1 SGHRS and CDR2 YFSETQ. This CDR3 comprises 14 residues. The V and J ends lost 0 bases and 1 base respectively, with 7 bases between them. The CDR3 is CASSLEQGNTEAFF. The CDR3 region has the DNA TGCGCCAGCAGCTTGGAACAGGGGAACACTGAAGCTTTCTTT.

This chain connects TRBV27 to TRBJ2-5; tentative D call: TRBD2 (5 bases). Trimming removed 11 bases from V and 5 bases from J, with 15 bases in between. Germline-derived CDR1 and CDR2 are MNHEY and SMNVEV (reference sequence). This CDR3 comprises 12 residues. This CDR3 reads CAFGPRGETQYF. In DNA, the CDR3 is TGTGCCTTCGGGCCCCGAGGGGAGACCCAGTACTTC.

The chain recombines TRBV30 with TRBJ1-2; 7 bases align to TRBD1. The ends lost 5 bases at V and 4 bases at J; junction bases unmatched: 7. There are 13 residues in the CDR3. Germline V gene lookup returns CDR1 GTSNPN and CDR2 SVGIG (reference sequence). The CDR3 is CAWYTGAGYGYTF. The CDR3 DNA reads as TGTGCCTGGTATACAGGGGCGGGCTATGGCTACACCTTC.